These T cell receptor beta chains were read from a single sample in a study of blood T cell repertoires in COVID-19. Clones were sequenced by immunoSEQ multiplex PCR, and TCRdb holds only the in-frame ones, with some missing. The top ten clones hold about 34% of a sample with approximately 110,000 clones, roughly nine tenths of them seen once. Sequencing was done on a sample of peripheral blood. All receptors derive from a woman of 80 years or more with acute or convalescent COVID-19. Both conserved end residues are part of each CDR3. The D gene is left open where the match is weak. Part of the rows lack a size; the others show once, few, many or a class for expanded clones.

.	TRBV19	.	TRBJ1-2	TGTGCCAGTAGAGCCGACAGGATCTATGGCTACACCTTC	CASRADRIYGYTF
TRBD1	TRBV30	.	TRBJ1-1	TGTGCATGGGACAGGGGGCAGAGGTACACTGAAGCTTTCTTT	CAWDRGQRYTEAFF
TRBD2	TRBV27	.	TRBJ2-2	TGTGCCAGCAGTTTATCGCAGCGGGGGGCTAACACCGGGGAGCTGTTTTTT	CASSLSQRGANTGELFF
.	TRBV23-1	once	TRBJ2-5	TGCGCCAGCAGTCAAGAGGGCATCTCGGGAGAGACCCAGTACTTC	CASSQEGISGETQYF
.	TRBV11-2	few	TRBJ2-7	TGTGCCAGCAGCTCCCCGACAGTACCCTACGAGCAGTACTTC	CASSSPTVPYEQYF
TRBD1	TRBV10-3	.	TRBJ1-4	TGTGCCATCAGCTCAGGGGGTAATGAAAAACTGTTTTTT	CAISSGGNEKLFF
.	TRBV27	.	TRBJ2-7	TGTGCCAGCAGTTTAAGATTGGCAGGGGAGCGCGAGCAGTACTTC	CASSLRLAGEREQYF
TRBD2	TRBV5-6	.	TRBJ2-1	TGTGCCAGCAGCCCGCAACTAGCGGGGAGTTCGGGTGAGCAGTTCTTC	CASSPQLAGSSGEQFF
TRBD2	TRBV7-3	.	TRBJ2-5	TGTGCCAGCAGCCAAGGGGAACCTGGACTAGCGGGGAAAGAGACCCAGTACTTC	CASSQGEPGLAGKETQYF
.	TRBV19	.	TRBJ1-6	TGTGCCACACAGGGAGTAACGAATTCACCCCTCCACTTT	CATQGVTNSPLHF
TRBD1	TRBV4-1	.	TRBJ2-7	TGCGCCAGCAGCCCCAGCGATAGGACAGGGACCTACGAGCAGTACTTC	CASSPSDRTGTYEQYF
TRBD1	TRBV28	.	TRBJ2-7	TGTGCCAGCAGCTCGGGACAGGGCTTCTACGAGCAGTACTTC	CASSSGQGFYEQYF
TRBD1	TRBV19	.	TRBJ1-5	TGTGCCAGTAGTATAAATGTCAGGGGGTCAAATCAGCCCCAGCATTTT	CASSINVRGSNQPQHF
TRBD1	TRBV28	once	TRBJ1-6	TGTGCCAGCAGTTTATTCAGGGACAGATTTTATAATTCACCCCTCCACTTT	CASSLFRDRFYNSPLHF
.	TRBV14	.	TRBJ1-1	TGTGCCAGCAGCCCCGCCGGAGGGGCCGGCACTGAAGCTTTCTTT	CASSPAGGAGTEAFF
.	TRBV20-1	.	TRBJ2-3	TGCAGTGCTAGTTACGGGGGCACAGATACGCAGTATTTT	CSASYGGTDTQYF
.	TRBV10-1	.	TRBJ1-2	TGCGCCAGCCAGAAGGGGCCCGGGCCTAACTATGGCTACACCTTC	CASQKGPGPNYGYTF
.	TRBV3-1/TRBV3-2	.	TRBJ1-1	TGTGCCAGCAGCCGGTTACAAAACACTGAAGCTTTCTTT	CASSRLQNTEAFF
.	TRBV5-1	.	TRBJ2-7	TGCGCCAGCAGCCGTAGACTGGGTGGGGAGCAGTACTTC	CASSRRLGGEQYF
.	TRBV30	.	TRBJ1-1	TGTGCATCTGCGGTGAACACTGAAGCTTTCTTT	CASAVNTEAFF
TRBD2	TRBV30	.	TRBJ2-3	TGTGCCTGCCATCTAGGGAGGGGCCGTGATACGCAGTATTTT	CACHLGRGRDTQYF
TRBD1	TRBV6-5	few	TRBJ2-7	TGTGCCAGCAGATCAGGGGGCGGCGAGCAGTACTTC	CASRSGGGEQYF
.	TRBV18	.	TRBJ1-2	TGTGCCAGCTCATTACTGATGGTCGAGGATGGCTACACCTTC	CASSLLMVEDGYTF
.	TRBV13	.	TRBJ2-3	TGTGCCAGCAGGCGGGTCTTACACACAGATACGCAGTATTTT	CASRRVLHTDTQYF